This T cell receptor beta chain was captured by sequencing in a study of cytomegalovirus exposure and HLA in healthy donors. This clone was detected a few times. Trimming left V 3 bases short and J 2 bases short, with 12 bases between. The CDR3 loop spans 15 amino acids. From germline, CDR1 is SGHDT and CDR2 YYEEEE. The PCR contained 60 Vbeta and 13 Jbeta primers. Sequencing was performed with immunoSEQ multiplex PCR; in TCRdb, only in-frame clones are kept and a portion is missing. The sample records under 200,000 clones, approximately 86% being singletons. The genes are TRBV5-6 and TRBJ1-3, with D possibly TRBD1 on 6 matching bases. Sequenced: PBMCs. This clonotype was obtained from a boy aged 2 to 10 in good health and CMV-seronegative. CDR3 sequence reads: CASSSRQVAGNTIYF. The CDR3, as DNA: TGTGCCAGCAGCTCACGACAGGTAGCTGGAAACACCATATATTTT.